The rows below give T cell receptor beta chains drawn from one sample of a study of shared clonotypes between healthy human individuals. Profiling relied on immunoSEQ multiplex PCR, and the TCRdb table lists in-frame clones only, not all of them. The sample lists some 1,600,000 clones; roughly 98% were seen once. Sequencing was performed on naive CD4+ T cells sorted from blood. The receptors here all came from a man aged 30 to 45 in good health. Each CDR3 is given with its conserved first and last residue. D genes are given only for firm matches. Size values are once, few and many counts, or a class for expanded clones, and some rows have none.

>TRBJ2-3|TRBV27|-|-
CASSLSRWGTDTQYF
TGTGCCAGCAGTTTATCTAGGTGGGGCACAGATACGCAGTATTTT
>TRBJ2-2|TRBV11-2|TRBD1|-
CASSARQGRGTGELFF
TGTGCCAGCAGCGCCCGACAGGGAAGAGGCACCGGGGAGCTGTTTTTT
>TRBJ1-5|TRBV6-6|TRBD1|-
CASSSSGGPNQPQHF
TGTGCCAGCAGTTCGTCAGGGGGCCCCAATCAGCCCCAGCATTTT
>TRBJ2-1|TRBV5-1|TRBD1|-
CASSSGQDGNEQFF
TGCGCCAGCAGCTCGGGACAGGATGGCAATGAGCAGTTCTTC
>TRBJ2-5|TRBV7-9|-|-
CASSPQVQETQYF
TGTGCCAGCAGCCCACAGGTCCAAGAGACCCAGTACTTC
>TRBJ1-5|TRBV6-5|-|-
CASSYWDGSNQPQHF
TGTGCCAGCAGTTACTGGGACGGAAGCAATCAGCCCCAGCATTTT
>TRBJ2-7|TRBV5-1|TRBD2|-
CASSLSGGRMNEQYF
TGCGCCAGCAGCTTATCGGGCGGGAGGATGAACGAGCAGTACTTC
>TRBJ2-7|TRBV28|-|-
CAIETGRWSPYEQYF
TGTGCCATCGAAACGGGGAGGTGGAGCCCCTACGAGCAGTACTTC
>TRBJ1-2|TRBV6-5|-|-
CASSYSGRAFGYTF
TGTGCCAGCAGTTACTCGGGGCGAGCTTTTGGCTACACCTTC
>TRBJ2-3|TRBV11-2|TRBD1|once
CASSLGDRDPDTQYF
TGTGCCAGCAGCTTAGGGGACAGGGACCCAGATACGCAGTATTTT
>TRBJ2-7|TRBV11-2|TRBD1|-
CASSSTIQGSEQYF
TGTGCCAGCAGCTCCACGATACAGGGGAGCGAGCAGTACTTC
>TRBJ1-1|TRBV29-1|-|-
CSVQRRDGTEAFF
TGCAGCGTTCAGCGCAGGGATGGCACTGAAGCTTTCTTT
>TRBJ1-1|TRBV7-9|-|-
CASSLARANMNTEAFF
TGTGCCAGCAGCTTGGCGCGAGCCAATATGAACACTGAAGCTTTCTTT
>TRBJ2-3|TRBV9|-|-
CASSAQGPPDTQYF
TGTGCCAGCAGCGCACAGGGACCGCCAGATACGCAGTATTTT
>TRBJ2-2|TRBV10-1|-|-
CASSDHSLEGFTGELFF
TGCGCCAGCAGTGACCACTCCTTGGAAGGGTTCACCGGGGAGCTGTTTTTT
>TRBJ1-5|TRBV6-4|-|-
CASSPPDSPNQPQHF
TGTGCCAGCAGCCCCCCCGACAGTCCCAATCAGCCCCAGCATTTT
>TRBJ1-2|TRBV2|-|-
CASNYTRTDGYTF
TGTGCCAGCAATTACACAAGAACTGATGGCTACACCTTC
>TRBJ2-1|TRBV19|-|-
CASSSPASTREQFF
TGTGCCAGTTCGTCCCCGGCTAGCACGCGTGAGCAGTTCTTC
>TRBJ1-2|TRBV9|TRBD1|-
CASSARDRDPGYTF
TGTGCCAGCAGCGCCCGGGACAGAGACCCTGGCTACACCTTC
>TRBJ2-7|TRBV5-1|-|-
CASSLGAGDSYEQYF
TGCGCCAGCAGCTTGGGGGCAGGGGACTCCTACGAGCAGTACTTC
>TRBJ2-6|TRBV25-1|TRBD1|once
CAKRTGKLGGANVLTF
TGTGCCAAGAGGACAGGGAAATTGGGTGGGGCCAACGTCCTGACTTTC
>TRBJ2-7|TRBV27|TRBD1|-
CASSLATGQGIYEQYF
TGTGCCAGCAGTTTAGCAACGGGACAGGGTATATACGAGCAGTACTTC
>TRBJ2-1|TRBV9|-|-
CASSVGISGNEQFF
TGTGCCAGCAGCGTAGGCATTAGCGGTAATGAGCAGTTCTTC
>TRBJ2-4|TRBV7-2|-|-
CASSPDAGINIQYF
TGTGCCAGCAGCCCGGATGCGGGCATAAACATTCAGTACTTC
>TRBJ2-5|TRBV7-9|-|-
CASSPGPPGSQYF
TGTGCCAGCAGCCCCGGACCCCCGGGGTCCCAGTACTTC
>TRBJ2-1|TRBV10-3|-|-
CAISENSNEQFF
TGTGCCATCAGCGAAAATTCGAATGAGCAGTTCTTC
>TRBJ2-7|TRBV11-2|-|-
CASSPAARQHDEQYF
TGTGCCAGCAGCCCCGCGGCAAGACAACATGACGAGCAGTACTTC
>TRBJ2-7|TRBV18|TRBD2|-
CASSSTSAGYEQYF
TGTGCCAGCTCATCGACTAGCGCAGGCTACGAGCAGTACTTC
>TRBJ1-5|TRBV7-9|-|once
CASSPDRLNQPQHF
TGTGCCAGCAGCCCAGACAGACTCAATCAGCCCCAGCATTTT
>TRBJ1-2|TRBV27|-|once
CASFLNPTAYGYTF
TGTGCCAGCTTTTTAAACCCAACCGCTTATGGCTACACCTTC
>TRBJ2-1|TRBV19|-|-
CASIPDGADEQFF
TGTGCCAGTATCCCGGACGGCGCGGATGAGCAGTTCTTC
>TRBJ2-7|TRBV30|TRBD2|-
CAWSVRGATSVNSYEQYF
TGTGCCTGGAGTGTACGAGGGGCGACTAGCGTAAACTCCTACGAGCAGTACTTC
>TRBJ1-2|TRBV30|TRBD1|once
CAFLGTGKADTF
TGTGCCTTCCTTGGGACAGGGAAAGCAGACACCTTC
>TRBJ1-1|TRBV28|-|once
CASSPDGNTEAFF
TGTGCCAGCAGTCCGGACGGGAACACTGAAGCTTTCTTT
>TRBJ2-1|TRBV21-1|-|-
CASSKDSPTGSGIYNEQFF
TGTGCCAGCAGCAAAGATTCCCCCACAGGGAGCGGGATCTACAATGAGCAGTTCTTC
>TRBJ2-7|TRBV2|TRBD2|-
CASSGLAGGPSYEQYF
TGTGCCAGCAGTGGACTAGCGGGAGGCCCCTCCTACGAGCAGTACTTC
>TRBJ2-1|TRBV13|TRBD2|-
CASSSSFPGTSGRSMRGEQFF
TGTGCCAGCAGCTCCTCCTTCCCCGGGACTAGCGGGCGGTCAATGAGGGGTGAGCAGTTCTTC
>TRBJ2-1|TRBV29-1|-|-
CSGGGPTYNEQFF
TGCAGCGGTGGCGGACCAACCTACAATGAGCAGTTCTTC
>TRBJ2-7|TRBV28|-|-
CASRDSVGDEQYF
TGTGCCAGCAGGGACAGCGTTGGGGACGAGCAGTACTTC
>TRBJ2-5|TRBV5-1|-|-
CASSPGVLETQYF
TGCGCCAGCAGCCCAGGGGTGTTAGAGACCCAGTACTTC
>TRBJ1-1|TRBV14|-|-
CASSVGINTEAFF
TGTGCCAGCAGCGTCGGGATCAACACTGAAGCTTTCTTT
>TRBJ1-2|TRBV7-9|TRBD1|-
CASSSDTGVHGGYTF
TGTGCCAGCAGCTCAGATACAGGGGTTCACGGTGGCTACACCTTC
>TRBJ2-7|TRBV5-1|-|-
CASTGRDGSYEQYF
TGCGCCAGCACAGGTCGTGACGGCTCCTACGAGCAGTACTTC
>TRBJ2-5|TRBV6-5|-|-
CASSNRPDQETQYF
TGTGCCAGCAGTAACCGCCCGGACCAAGAGACCCAGTACTTC
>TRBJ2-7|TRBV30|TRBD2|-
CAWSVQSAGEYYEQYF
TGTGCCTGGAGTGTACAATCAGCGGGAGAGTACTACGAGCAGTACTTC
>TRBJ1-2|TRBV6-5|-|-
CASSSPRTALYGYTF
TGTGCCAGCAGTTCGCCTCGGACAGCTCTATATGGCTACACCTTC
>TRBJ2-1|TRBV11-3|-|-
CASSLHLAEANEQFF
TGTGCCAGCAGCCTTCACCTTGCGGAGGCGAATGAGCAGTTCTTC
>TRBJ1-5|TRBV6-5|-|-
CASRYKSISNQPQHF
TGTGCCAGCAGGTACAAATCAATTAGCAATCAGCCCCAGCATTTT
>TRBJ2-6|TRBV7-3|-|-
CASSSRSGDFSGANVLTF
TGTGCCAGCAGCTCTCGATCGGGGGATTTCTCTGGGGCCAACGTCCTGACTTTC
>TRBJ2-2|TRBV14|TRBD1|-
CASSQEKWDRGPGELFF
TGTGCCAGCAGCCAAGAGAAGTGGGACAGGGGACCCGGGGAGCTGTTTTTT
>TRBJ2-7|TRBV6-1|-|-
CASRLPGLQYF
TGTGCCAGCAGACTACCGGGACTCCAGTACTTC
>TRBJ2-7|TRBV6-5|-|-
CASENRYYEQYF
TGTGCCAGCGAGAACAGGTACTACGAGCAGTACTTC
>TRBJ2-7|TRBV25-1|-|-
CASSAYLGEQYF
TGTGCCAGCAGTGCGTACTTGGGCGAGCAGTACTTC
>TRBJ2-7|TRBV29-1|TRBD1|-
CSVSRDRAYEQYF
TGCAGCGTCTCCCGGGACAGGGCCTACGAGCAGTACTTC
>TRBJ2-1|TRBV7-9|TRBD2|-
CASSFRLAGGDEQFF
TGTGCCAGCAGCTTCCGACTAGCGGGAGGAGATGAGCAGTTCTTC
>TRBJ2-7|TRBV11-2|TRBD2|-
CASSSSPSGITYEQYF
TGTGCCAGCAGCTCGTCGCCTAGCGGAATAACCTACGAGCAGTACTTC
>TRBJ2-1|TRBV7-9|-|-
CASSLTDNEQFF
TGTGCCAGCAGCTTAACTGACAATGAGCAGTTCTTC
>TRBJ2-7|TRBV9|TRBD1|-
CASSVGGGQGTHEQYF
TGTGCCAGCAGCGTTGGGGGAGGACAGGGGACTCACGAGCAGTACTTC